The T cell receptor beta chain under discussion was sequenced for a study of blood T cell repertoires in COVID-19. Assay: immunoSEQ multiplex PCR; the TCRdb copy retains only in-frame clones and omits some. The profile shows 350,000 or so clones, approximately 88% of them singletons. There are 15 residues in the CDR3. CDR1 is SGDLS and CDR2 is YYNGEE in the germline V gene. V dropped 0 bases and J dropped 1; count of bases not matched to a gene: 1. With regard to this clone: Other nucleotide sequences from this sample produce the same CDR3.

V usage is TRBV9 and J usage is TRBJ2-1; 7 bases match TRBD1. The sample comprised peripheral blood. This TCR was recovered from a woman in her 30s with COVID-19, enrolled during active disease. CDR3 residues: CASSVAGQSYNEQFF. The CDR3 coding sequence is TGTGCCAGCAGCGTAGCGGGACAGTCCTACAATGAGCAGTTCTTC.